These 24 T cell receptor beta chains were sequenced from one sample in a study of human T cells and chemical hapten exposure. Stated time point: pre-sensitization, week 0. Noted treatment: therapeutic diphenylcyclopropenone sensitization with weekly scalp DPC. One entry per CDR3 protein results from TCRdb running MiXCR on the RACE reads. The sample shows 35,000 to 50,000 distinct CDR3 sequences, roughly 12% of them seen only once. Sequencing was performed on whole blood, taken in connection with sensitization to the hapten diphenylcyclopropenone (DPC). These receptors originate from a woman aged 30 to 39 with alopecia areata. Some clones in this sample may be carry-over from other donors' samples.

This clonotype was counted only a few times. The CDR3 protein is CASSPGISGNTIYF. In nucleotides, the CDR3 is TGTGCCAGCAGCCCCGGGATCTCTGGAAACACCATATATTTT. The V and J genes are TRBV7-9 and TRBJ1-3; D is ambiguous. The V and J ends lost 5 bases and 0 bases respectively, with 8 bases between them. The V gene's germline CDR1 is SEHNR and CDR2 FQNEAQ (reference sequence). CDR3 length equals 14 residues.

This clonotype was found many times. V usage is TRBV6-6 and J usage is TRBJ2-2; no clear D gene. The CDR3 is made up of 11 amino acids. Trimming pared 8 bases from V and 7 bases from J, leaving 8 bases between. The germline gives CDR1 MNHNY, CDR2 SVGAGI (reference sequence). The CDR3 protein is CASSASGELFF. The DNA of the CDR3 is TGTGCCAGCTCAGCAAGCGGGGAGCTGTTTTTT.

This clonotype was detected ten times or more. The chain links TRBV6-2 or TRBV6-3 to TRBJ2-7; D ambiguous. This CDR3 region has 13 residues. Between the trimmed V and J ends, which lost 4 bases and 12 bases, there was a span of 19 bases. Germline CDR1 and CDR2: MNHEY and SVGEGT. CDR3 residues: CASSWSPFSNGYF. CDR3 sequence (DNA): TGTGCCAGCAGTTGGAGCCCCTTTAGCAACGGGTACTTC.

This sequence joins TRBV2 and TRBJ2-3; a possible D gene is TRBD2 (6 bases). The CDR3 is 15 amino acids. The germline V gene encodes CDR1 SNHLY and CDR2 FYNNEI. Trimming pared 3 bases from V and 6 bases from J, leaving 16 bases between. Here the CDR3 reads CASSEDGRGFDTQYF. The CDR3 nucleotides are TGTGCCAGCAGTGAGGACGGGAGAGGGTTTGATACGCAGTATTTT.

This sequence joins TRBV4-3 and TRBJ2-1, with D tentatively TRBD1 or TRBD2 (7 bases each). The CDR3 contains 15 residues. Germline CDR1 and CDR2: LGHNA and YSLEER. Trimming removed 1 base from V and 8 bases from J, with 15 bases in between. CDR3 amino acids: CASSQGSGTDYEQFF. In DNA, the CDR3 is TGCGCCAGCAGCCAAGGAAGCGGGACAGACTATGAGCAGTTCTTC.

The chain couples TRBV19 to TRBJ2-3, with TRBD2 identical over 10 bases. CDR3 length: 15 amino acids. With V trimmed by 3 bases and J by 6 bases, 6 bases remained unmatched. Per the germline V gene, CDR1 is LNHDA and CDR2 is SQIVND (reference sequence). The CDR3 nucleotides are TGTGCCAGTAGTATCCTAGCGGGGGCGGCGGATACGCAGTATTTT. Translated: CASSILAGAADTQYF.

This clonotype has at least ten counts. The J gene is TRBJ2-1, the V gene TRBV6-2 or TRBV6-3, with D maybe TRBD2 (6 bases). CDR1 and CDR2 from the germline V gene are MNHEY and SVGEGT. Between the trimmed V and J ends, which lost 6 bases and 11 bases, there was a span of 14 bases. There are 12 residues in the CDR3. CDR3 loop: CASRTRTTQQFF. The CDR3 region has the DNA TGTGCCAGCAGGACACGGACTACCCAGCAGTTCTTC.

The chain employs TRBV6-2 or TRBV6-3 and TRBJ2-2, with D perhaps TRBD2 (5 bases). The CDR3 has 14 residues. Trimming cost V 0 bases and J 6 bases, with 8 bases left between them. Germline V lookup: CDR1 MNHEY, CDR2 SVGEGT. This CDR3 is CASSYSEEAGELFF. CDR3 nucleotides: TGTGCCAGCAGTTACTCGGAGGAAGCCGGGGAGCTGTTTTTT.

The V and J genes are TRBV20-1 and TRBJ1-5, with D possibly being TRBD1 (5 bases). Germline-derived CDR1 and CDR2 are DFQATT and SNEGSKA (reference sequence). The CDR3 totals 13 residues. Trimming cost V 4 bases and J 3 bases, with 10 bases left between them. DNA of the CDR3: TGCAGTGCTACGACAGACCTCAATCAGCCCCAGCATTTT. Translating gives CSATTDLNQPQHF.

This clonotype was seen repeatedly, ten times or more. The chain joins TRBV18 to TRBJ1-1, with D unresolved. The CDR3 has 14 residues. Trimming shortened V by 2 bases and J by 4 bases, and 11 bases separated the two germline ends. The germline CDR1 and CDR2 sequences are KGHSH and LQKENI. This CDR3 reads CASSPSGGRTEAFF. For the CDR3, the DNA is TGTGCCAGCTCACCAAGTGGCGGCCGCACTGAAGCTTTCTTT. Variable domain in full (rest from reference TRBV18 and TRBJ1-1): NAGVMQNPRHLVRRRGQEARLRCSPMKGHSHVYWYRQLPEEGLKFMVYLQKENIIDESGMPKERFSAEFPKEGPSILRIQQVVRGDSAAYFCASSPSGGRTEAFFGQGTRLTVV.

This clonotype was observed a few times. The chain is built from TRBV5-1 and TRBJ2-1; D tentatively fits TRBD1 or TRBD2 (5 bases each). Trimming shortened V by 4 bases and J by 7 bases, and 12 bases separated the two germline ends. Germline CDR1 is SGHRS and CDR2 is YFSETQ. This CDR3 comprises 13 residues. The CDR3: CASSHRSGNEQFF. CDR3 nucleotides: TGCGCCAGCAGCCACAGGAGCGGTAATGAGCAGTTCTTC.

CDR3: CASSQYKGAEQYF. CDR3 nucleotide sequence: TGTGCCAGCAGCCAATATAAGGGCGCCGAGCAGTACTTC. The genes are TRBV16 and TRBJ2-7; D is ambiguous. Trimming shortened V by 1 base and J by 6 bases, and 10 bases separated the two germline ends. This CDR3 has 13 amino acids. Germline V gene data show CDR1 as KGHSY and CDR2 as FQNENV. Variable domain in full (rest from reference TRBV16 and TRBJ2-7): GEEVAQTPKHLVRGEGQKAKLYCAPIKGHSYVFWYQQVLKNEFKFLISFQNENVFDETGMPKERFSAKCLPNSPCSLEIQATKLEDSAVYFCASSQYKGAEQYFGPGTRLTVT.

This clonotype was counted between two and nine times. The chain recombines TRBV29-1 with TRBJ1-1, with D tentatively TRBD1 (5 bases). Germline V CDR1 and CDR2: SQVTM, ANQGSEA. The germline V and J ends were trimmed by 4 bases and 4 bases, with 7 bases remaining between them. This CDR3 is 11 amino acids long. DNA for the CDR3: TGCAGCGTTGTGGGGGGCACTGAAGCTTTCTTT. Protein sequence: CSVVGGTEAFF.

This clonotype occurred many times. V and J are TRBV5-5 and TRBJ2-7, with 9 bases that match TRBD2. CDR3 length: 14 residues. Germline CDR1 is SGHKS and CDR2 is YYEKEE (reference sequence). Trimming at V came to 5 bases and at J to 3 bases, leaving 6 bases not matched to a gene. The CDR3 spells CASSKGLANYEQYF. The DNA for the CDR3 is TGTGCCAGCAGTAAAGGACTAGCGAACTACGAGCAGTACTTC.

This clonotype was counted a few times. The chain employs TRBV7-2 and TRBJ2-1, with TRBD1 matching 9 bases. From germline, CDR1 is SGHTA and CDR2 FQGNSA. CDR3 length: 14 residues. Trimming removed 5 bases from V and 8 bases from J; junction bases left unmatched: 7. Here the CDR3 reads CASSPRQGGYEQFF. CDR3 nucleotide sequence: TGTGCCAGCAGCCCCCGACAGGGGGGGTATGAGCAGTTCTTC. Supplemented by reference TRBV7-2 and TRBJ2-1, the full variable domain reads GAGVSQSPSNKVTEKGKDVELRCDPISGHTALYWYRQSLGQGLEFLIYFQGNSAPDKSGLPSDRFSAERTGGSVSTLTIQRTQQEDSAVYLCASSPRQGGYEQFFGPGTRLTVL.

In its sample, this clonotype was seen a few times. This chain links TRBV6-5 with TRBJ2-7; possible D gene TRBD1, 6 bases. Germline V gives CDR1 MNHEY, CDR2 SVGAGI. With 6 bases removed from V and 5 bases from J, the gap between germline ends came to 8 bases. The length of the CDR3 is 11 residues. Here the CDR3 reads CASSQGNEQYF. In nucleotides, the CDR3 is TGTGCCAGCAGCCAGGGGAACGAGCAGTACTTC.

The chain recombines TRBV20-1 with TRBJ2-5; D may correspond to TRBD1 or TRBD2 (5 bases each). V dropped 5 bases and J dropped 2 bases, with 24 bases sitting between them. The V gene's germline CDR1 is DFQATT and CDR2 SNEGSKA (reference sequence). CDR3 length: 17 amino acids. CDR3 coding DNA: TGCAGTGCTTCCCTTCTAGCTTGGGGCTTTTCACAAGAGACCCAGTACTTC. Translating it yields CSASLLAWGFSQETQYF.

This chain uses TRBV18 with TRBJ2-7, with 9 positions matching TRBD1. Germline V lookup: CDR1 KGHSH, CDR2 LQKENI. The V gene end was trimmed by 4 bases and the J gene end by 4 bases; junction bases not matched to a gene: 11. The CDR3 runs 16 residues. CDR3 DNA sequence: TGTGCCAGCTCACGCTCCGGGACAGGGAGTTCGTACGAGCAGTACTTC. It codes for CASSRSGTGSSYEQYF. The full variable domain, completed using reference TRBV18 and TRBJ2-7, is NAGVMQNPRHLVRRRGQEARLRCSPMKGHSHVYWYRQLPEEGLKFMVYLQKENIIDESGMPKERFSAEFPKEGPSILRIQQVVRGDSAAYFCASSRSGTGSSYEQYFGPGTRLTVT.

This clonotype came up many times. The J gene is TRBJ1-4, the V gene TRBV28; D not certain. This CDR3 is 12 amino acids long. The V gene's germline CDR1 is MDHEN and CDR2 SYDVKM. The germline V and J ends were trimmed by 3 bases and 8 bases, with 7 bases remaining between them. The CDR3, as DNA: TGTGCCAGCAGTTTGTTGGGGGAAAAACTGTTTTTT. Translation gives CASSLLGEKLFF.

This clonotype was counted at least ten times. CDR3 region: CATSSGRALVDNEQFF. CDR3 bases: TGTGCCACCAGCTCCGGAAGGGCCTTGGTTGACAATGAGCAGTTCTTC. The chain couples TRBV15 to TRBJ2-1, with no clear D. Trimming stripped 5 bases from V and 5 bases from J, with 19 bases between. The CDR3 length is 16 residues. Germline loops: CDR1 LNHNV, CDR2 YYDKDF (reference sequence).

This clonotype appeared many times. The CDR3 protein is CAWSADRGNEQYF. As DNA, the CDR3 is TGTGCCTGGAGTGCAGACAGGGGAAACGAGCAGTACTTC. The chain is built from TRBV30 and TRBJ2-7, with 8 bases that match TRBD1. The CDR3 is 13 residues long. CDR1 GTSNPN and CDR2 SVGIG come from the germline V gene (reference sequence). V trimming: 1 base; J trimming: 5 bases; junction bases outside the gene matches: 4.

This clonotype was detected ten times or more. The CDR3 DNA reads as TGTGCCAGTTTGACTAGCGGGTTACCCACAGATACGCAGTATTTT. It is translated as CASLTSGLPTDTQYF. The chain recombines TRBV7-2 with TRBJ2-3, with TRBD2 identical over 10 bases. The CDR3 runs 15 residues. CDR1 and CDR2 from the germline V gene are SGHTA and FQGNSA. Trimming at V came to 9 bases and at J to 2 bases, leaving 8 bases not matched to a gene.

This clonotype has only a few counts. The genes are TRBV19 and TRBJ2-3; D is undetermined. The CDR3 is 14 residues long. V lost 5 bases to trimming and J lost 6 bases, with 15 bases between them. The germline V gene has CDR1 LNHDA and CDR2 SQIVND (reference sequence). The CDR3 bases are TGTGCCAGTAGTCTCAAAAGAGCCACCGATACGCAGTATTTT. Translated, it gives CASSLKRATDTQYF.

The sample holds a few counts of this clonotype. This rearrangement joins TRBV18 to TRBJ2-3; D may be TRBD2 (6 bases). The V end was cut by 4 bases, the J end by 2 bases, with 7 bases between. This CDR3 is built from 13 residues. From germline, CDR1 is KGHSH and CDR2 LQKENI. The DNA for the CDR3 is TGTGCCAGCTCACGGCGGGACACAGATACGCAGTATTTT. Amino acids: CASSRRDTDTQYF.